Given below is one T cell receptor (beta chain) in context. This entry comes from a study of blood T cell repertoires in COVID-19. Study overall: Donors in the United States, Italy and Spain gave samples during acute or convalescent COVID-19.

In the authors' methods: Amplification from reference gene primers served as the basis for estimated nucleated cell counts. Produced via immunoSEQ multiplex PCR; TCRdb's table is partial and in-frame only. The V and J calls and clone size were taken over from that table, and D and trimming were inferred from the DNA. The table has 190,000 or so clones, about 90% seen once. Trimming removed 7 bases from V and 0 bases from J; junction bases left unmatched: 7. Germline V gives CDR1 MNHNY, CDR2 SVGAGI (reference sequence). This CDR3 is 16 amino acids long. Adults between roughly 18 and 95 years of age took part from 24 US areas. Donors in Cohort 3 counted as recovered after two negative PCRs, clearance, or symptom resolution.

Source material: PBMCs or T cells enriched from blood (not recorded which). The chain uses TRBV6-6 and TRBJ2-2; TRBD1 matches 8 bases. The source is a woman between 18 and 30 years old who had recovered from COVID-19. The CDR3 region has the DNA TGTGCCAGCAAATCGGGACAGGTTACGAACACCGGGGAGCTGTTTTTT. Its translation: CASKSGQVTNTGELFF.